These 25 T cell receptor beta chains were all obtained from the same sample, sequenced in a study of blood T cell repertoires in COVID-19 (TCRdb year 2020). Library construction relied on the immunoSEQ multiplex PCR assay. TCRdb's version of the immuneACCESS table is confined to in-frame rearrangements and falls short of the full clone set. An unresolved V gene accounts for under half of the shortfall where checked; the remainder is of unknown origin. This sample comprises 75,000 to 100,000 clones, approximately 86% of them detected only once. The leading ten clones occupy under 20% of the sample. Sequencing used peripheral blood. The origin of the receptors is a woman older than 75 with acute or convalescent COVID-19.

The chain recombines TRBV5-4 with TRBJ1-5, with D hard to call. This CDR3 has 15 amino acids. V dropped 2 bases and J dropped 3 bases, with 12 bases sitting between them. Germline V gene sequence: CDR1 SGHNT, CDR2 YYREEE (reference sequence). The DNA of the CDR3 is TGTGCCAGCAGCTTTGACGGACGGGACAATCAGCCCCAGCATTTT. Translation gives CASSFDGRDNQPQHF. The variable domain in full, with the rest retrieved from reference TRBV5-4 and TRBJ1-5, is ETGVTQSPTHLIKTRGQQVTLRCSSQSGHNTVSWYQQALGQGPQFIFQYYREEENGRGNFPPRFSGLQFPNYSSELNVNALELDDSALYLCASSFDGRDNQPQHFGDGTRLSIL.

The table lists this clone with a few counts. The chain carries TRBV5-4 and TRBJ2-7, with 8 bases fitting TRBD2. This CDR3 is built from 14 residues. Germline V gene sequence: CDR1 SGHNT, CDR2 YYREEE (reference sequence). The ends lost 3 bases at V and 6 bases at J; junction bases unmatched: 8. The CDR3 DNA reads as TGTGCCAGCAGCTCCGGGGGGGGGCAGGGCGAGCAGTACTTC. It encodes CASSSGGGQGEQYF.

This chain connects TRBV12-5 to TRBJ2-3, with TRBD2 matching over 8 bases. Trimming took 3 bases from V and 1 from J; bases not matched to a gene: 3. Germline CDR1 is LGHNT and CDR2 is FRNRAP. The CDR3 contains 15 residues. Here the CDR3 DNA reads TGTGCTAGTGGTTTAGGAGCGGGGGGCACAGATACGCAGTATTTT. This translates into CASGLGAGGTDTQYF.

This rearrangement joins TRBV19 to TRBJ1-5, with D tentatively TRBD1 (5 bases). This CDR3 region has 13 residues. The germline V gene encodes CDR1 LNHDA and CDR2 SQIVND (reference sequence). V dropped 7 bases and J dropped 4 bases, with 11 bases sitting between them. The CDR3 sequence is CASTPGGNQPQHF. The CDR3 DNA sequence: TGTGCCAGTACCCCGGGGGGAAATCAGCCCCAGCATTTT.

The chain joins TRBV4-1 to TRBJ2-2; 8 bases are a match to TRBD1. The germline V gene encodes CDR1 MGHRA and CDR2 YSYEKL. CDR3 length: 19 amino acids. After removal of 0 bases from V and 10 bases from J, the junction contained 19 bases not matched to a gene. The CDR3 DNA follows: TGCGCCAGCAGCCAAGAGAGGGCTTATAGGACAGGGTCTTCTAAGGAGCTGTTTTTT. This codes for CASSQERAYRTGSSKELFF.

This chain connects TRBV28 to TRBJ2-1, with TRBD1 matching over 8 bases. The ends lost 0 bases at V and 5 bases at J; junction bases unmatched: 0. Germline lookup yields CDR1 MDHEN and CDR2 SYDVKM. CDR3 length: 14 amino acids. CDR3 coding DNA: TGTGCCAGCAGTTTATGGGACAGGGACAATGAGCAGTTCTTC. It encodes CASSLWDRDNEQFF.

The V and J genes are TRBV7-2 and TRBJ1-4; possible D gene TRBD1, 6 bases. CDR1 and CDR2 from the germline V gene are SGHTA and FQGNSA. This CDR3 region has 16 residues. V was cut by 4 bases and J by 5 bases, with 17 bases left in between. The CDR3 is CASSSRFGTQNEKLFF. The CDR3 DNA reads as TGTGCCAGCAGCTCCCGCTTCGGGACACAAAATGAAAAACTGTTTTTT.

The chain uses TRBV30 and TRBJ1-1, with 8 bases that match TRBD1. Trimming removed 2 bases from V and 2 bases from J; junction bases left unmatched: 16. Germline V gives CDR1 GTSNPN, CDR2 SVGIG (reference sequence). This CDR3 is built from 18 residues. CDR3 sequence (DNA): TGTGCCTGGAGTACTTGGACAGGGAGTCGCAGAGTTAACACTGAAGCTTTCTTT. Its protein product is CAWSTWTGSRRVNTEAFF.

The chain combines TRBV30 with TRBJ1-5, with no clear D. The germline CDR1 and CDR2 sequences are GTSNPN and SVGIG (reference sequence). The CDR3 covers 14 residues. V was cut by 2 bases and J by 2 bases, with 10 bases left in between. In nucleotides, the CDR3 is TGTGCCTGGAGTCCGGTTGATGGCAATCAGCCCCAGCATTTT. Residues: CAWSPVDGNQPQHF.

The CDR3 region has the DNA TGTGCCAGCAGCTTTTCAGGGGACAGGAACAACGAGCAGTACTTC. Translating it yields CASSFSGDRNNEQYF. J is TRBJ2-7 and V is TRBV7-2, with 8 bases matching TRBD1. V lost 3 bases to trimming and J lost 5 bases; unmatched junction nucleotides: 9. CDR1 is SGHTA and CDR2 is FQGNSA in the germline V gene. The CDR3 extends over 15 amino acids.

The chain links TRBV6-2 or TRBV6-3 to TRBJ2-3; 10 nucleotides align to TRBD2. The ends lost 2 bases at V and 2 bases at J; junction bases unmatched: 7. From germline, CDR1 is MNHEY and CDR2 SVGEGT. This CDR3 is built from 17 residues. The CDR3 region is CASSYPSSGGPTDTQYF. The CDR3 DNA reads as TGTGCCAGCAGTTACCCCTCTAGCGGGGGCCCCACAGATACGCAGTATTTT.

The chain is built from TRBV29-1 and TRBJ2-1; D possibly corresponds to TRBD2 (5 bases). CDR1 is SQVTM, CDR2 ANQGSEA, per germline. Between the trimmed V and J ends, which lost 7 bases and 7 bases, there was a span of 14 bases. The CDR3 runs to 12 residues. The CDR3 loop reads CSGTAGVNEQFF. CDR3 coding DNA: TGCAGCGGGACCGCCGGGGTGAATGAGCAGTTCTTC.

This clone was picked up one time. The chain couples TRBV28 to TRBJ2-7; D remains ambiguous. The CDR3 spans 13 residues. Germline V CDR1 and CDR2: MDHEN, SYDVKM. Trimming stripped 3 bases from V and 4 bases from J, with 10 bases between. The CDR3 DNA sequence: TGTGCCAGCAGTTTCCCAAAGACTTACGAGCAGTACTTC. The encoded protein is CASSFPKTYEQYF.

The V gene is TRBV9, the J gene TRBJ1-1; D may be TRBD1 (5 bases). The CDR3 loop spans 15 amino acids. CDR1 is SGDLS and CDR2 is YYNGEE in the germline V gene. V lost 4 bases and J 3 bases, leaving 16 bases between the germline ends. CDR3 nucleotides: TGTGCCAGCAGCCCCCTGGGGGGAGGGGACACTGAAGCTTTCTTT. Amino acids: CASSPLGGGDTEAFF. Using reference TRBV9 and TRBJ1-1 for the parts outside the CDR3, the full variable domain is DSGVTQTPKHLITATGQRVTLRCSPRSGDLSVYWYQQSLDQGLQFLIQYYNGEERAKGNILERFSAQQFPDLHSELNLSSLELGDSALYFCASSPLGGGDTEAFFGQGTRLTVV.

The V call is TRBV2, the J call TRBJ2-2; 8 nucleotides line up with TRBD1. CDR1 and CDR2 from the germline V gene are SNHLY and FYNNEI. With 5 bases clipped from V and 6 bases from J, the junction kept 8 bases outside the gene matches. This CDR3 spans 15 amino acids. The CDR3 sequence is CASSPGQGLSGELFF. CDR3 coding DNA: TGTGCCAGCAGTCCTGGACAGGGATTGTCCGGGGAGCTGTTTTTT.

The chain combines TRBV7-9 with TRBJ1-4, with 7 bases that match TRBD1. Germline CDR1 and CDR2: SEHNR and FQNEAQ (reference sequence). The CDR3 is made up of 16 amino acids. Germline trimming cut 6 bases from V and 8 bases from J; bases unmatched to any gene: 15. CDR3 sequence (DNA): TGTGCCAGCAGTCCGGGGACAGCCCCGGGGGGGGAAAAACTGTTTTTT. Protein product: CASSPGTAPGGEKLFF.

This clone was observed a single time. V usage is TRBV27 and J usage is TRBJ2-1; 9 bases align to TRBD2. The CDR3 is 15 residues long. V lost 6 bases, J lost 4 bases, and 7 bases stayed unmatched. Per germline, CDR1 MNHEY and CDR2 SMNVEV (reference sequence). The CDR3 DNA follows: TGTGCCAGCAGCCACCAGCGGGGGGCATACAATGAGCAGTTCTTC. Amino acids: CASSHQRGAYNEQFF.

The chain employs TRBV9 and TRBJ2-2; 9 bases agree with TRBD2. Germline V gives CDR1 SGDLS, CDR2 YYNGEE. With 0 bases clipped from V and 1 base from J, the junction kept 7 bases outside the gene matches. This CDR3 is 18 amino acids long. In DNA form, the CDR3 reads TGTGCCAGCAGCGTAGAAATAGCGGGGGCCCTGAACACCGGGGAGCTGTTTTTT. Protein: CASSVEIAGALNTGELFF.

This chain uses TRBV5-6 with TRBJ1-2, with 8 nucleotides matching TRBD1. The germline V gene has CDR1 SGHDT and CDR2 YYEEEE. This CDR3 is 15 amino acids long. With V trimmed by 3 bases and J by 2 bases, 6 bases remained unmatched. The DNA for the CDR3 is TGTGCCAGCAGCTGGACAGGGCATCGGAACTATGGCTACACCTTC. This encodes CASSWTGHRNYGYTF.

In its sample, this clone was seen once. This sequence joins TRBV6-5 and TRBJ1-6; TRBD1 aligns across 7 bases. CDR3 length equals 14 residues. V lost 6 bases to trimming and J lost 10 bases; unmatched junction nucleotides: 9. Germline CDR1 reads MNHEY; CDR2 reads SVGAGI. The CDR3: CASSEGAKGSPLHF. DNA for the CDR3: TGTGCCAGCAGCGAGGGGGCAAAGGGATCACCCCTCCACTTT.

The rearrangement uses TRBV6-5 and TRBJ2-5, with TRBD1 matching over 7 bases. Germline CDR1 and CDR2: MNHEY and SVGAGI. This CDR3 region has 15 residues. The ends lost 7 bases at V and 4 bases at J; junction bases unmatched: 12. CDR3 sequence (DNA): TGTGCCAGCATCAAGGGAAAGGGGGCTGGAGAGACCCAGTACTTC. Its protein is CASIKGKGAGETQYF.

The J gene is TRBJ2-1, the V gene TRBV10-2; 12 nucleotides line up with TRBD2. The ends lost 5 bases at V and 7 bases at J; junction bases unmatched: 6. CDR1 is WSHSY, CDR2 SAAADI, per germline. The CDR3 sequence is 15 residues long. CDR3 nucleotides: TGCGCCAGCAGTCTAGCGGGGGGGCCCCCGAATGAGCAGTTCTTC. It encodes CASSLAGGPPNEQFF.

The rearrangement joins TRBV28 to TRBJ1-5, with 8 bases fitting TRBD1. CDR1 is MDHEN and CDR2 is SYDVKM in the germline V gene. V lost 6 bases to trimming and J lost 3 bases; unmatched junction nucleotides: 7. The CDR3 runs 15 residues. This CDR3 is CASSRRQGTNQPQHF. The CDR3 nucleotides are TGTGCCAGCAGCCGCCGACAGGGGACCAATCAGCCCCAGCATTTT.

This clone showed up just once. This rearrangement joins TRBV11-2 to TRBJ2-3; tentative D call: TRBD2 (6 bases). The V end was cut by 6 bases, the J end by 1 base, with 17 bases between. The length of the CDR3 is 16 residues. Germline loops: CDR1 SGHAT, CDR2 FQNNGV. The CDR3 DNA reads TGTGCCAGCAGGGGCGGGGTAGGGTCGGGCACAGATACGCAGTATTTT. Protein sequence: CASRGGVGSGTDTQYF.

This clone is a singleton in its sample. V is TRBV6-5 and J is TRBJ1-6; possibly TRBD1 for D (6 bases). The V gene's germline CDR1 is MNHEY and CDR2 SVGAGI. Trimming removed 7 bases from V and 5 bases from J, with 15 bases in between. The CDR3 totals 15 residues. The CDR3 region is CASISATGDNSPLHF. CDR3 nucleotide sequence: TGTGCCAGCATTTCCGCGACAGGAGATAATTCACCCCTCCACTTT.